A single sample is the source of the 14 T cell receptor beta chains below, sequenced in a study of T cell responses to AZD1222 COVID-19 vaccine. Some clones are missing from TCRdb's copy, which holds only in-frame ones; the method was immunoSEQ multiplex PCR. The sample includes about 46,000 clones, approximately 90% of them seen just once. Sequenced material: peripheral blood, taken 28 days after the second AZD1222 dose. These receptors were taken from an adult who received the AZD1222 COVID-19 vaccine.

This clone was recorded once. The chain employs TRBV19 and TRBJ2-3; 13 bases match TRBD2. V lost 0 bases, J lost 10 bases, and 7 bases stayed unmatched. The CDR3 sequence is 16 residues long. In germline, CDR1 is LNHDA, CDR2 SQIVND (reference sequence). The CDR3 DNA follows: TGTGCCAGTAGTATAGACTCCGGGACTAGCGGGGCGGCGCAGTATTTT. Encoded protein: CASSIDSGTSGAAQYF.

This clone turned up a few times. The genes are TRBV2 and TRBJ2-2; TRBD1 agrees at 7 bases. The ends lost 8 bases at V and 5 bases at J; junction bases unmatched: 5. Germline CDR1 SNHLY, CDR2 FYNNEI. The CDR3 contains 13 residues. CDR3: CASALQGTGELFF. In DNA, the CDR3 is TGTGCCAGCGCCCTACAGGGGACCGGGGAGCTGTTTTTT.

V is TRBV7-8 and J is TRBJ2-1, with 9 bases aligning to TRBD1. J lost 1 base, V lost 4 bases, and 5 bases had no gene match. The CDR3 runs 16 residues. Germline V gene sequence: CDR1 SGHVS, CDR2 FQNEAQ. The CDR3 loop is CASSSGTGRSYNEQFF. In DNA, the CDR3 is TGTGCCAGCAGCTCCGGGACAGGGAGGTCCTACAATGAGCAGTTCTTC.

The chain carries TRBV5-1 and TRBJ2-1; weak D call: TRBD1 (6 bases). CDR3 length: 16 residues. Germline V lookup: CDR1 SGHRS, CDR2 YFSETQ. V was cut by 1 base and J by 1 base, with 12 bases left in between. In nucleotides, the CDR3 is TGCGCCAGCAGCTTGCTGGCTACAGGGTCCTACAATGAGCAGTTCTTC. Translated, it gives CASSLLATGSYNEQFF.

The gene calls are TRBV5-4 and TRBJ2-1; D possibly corresponds to TRBD2 (5 bases). Trimming cost V 4 bases and J 8 bases, with 16 bases left between them. The CDR3 contains 14 residues. Germline CDR1 reads SGHNT; CDR2 reads YYREEE (reference sequence). The CDR3 region is CASSHKSGGDEQFF. The CDR3 DNA sequence: TGTGCCAGCAGCCATAAGTCCGGAGGCGATGAGCAGTTCTTC.

This chain uses TRBV4-1 with TRBJ1-1; D uncertain. Germline V CDR1 and CDR2: MGHRA, YSYEKL. The CDR3 loop spans 11 amino acids. The germline V and J ends were trimmed by 4 bases and 5 bases, with 5 bases remaining between them. CDR3 sequence (DNA): TGCGCCAGCAGCCTTGGGACTGAAGCTTTCTTT. This gives the protein CASSLGTEAFF.

The V call is TRBV5-8, the J call TRBJ1-5; TRBD1 matches 9 bases. Germline CDR1 SGHTS, CDR2 YDEGEE. The CDR3 contains 16 residues. Germline trimming cut 1 base from V and 9 bases from J; bases unmatched to any gene: 11. CDR3 protein: CASSLLGTGRERPQHF. The CDR3 nucleotides read TGTGCCAGCAGCTTGCTGGGGACAGGGAGGGAAAGGCCCCAGCATTTT.

The CDR3 loop is CASSWGASSFGYTF. As DNA, the CDR3 is TGTGCCAGCAGCTGGGGGGCCTCCTCTTTTGGCTACACCTTC. The chain employs TRBV28 and TRBJ1-2, with D possibly TRBD1 on 6 matching bases. V was trimmed by 6 bases and J by 7 bases, leaving 18 bases between them. This CDR3 comprises 14 residues. Per the germline V gene, CDR1 is MDHEN and CDR2 is SYDVKM.

The chain has TRBV4-1 and TRBJ1-5; 8 positions agree with TRBD1. The CDR3 runs 18 residues. Trimming took 7 bases from V and 5 from J; bases not matched to a gene: 19. Germline-derived CDR1 and CDR2 are MGHRA and YSYEKL. In DNA, the CDR3 is TGCGCCAGCATCTTCATGGACAGGGATGAGGGCAAGGATCAGCCCCAGCATTTT. Residues: CASIFMDRDEGKDQPQHF.

The rearrangement joins TRBV7-8 to TRBJ1-2; D remains unclear. This CDR3 is 15 amino acids long. CDR1 and CDR2 (germline): SGHVS, FQNEAQ. The V end was cut by 0 bases, the J end by 2 bases, with 10 bases between. CDR3 DNA: TGTGCCAGCAGCTTAGCGGTCGGGTCGAACTATGGCTACACCTTC. It translates to CASSLAVGSNYGYTF. Full variable domain (missing parts from reference TRBV7-8 and TRBJ1-2): GAGVSQSPRYKVAKRGQDVALRCDPISGHVSLFWYQQALGQGPEFLTYFQNEAQLDKSGLPSDRFFAERPEGSVSTLKIQRTQQEDSAVYLCASSLAVGSNYGYTFGSGTRLTVV.

The chain couples TRBV29-1 to TRBJ2-3, with no clear D. This CDR3 has 15 residues. The germline CDR1 and CDR2 sequences are SQVTM and ANQGSEA. Trimming took 3 bases from V and 2 from J, leaving 15 bases between them. The CDR3 region is CSVDPRVRSTDTQYF. CDR3 sequence (DNA): TGCAGCGTTGATCCCCGGGTTCGTTCCACAGATACGCAGTATTTT.

J is TRBJ1-3 and V is TRBV29-1; TRBD1 is a possible D gene (5 bases). Germline V gives CDR1 SQVTM, CDR2 ANQGSEA. The CDR3 runs 14 residues. V shed 0 bases and J shed 3 bases, with 9 bases lying between them. DNA of the CDR3: TGCAGCGTTGAAGAAGGAGGGGTTGGAAACACCATATATTTT. Amino acids: CSVEEGGVGNTIYF.

The V and J genes are TRBV9 and TRBJ1-3; D is unresolved. V lost 4 bases, J lost 0 bases, and 14 bases lay in between. The length of the CDR3 is 16 residues. The V gene's germline CDR1 is SGDLS and CDR2 YYNGEE. The CDR3 nucleotides read TGTGCCAGCAGCCCTGGGTCTCTTTACTCTGGAAACACCATATATTTT. Protein sequence: CASSPGSLYSGNTIYF. The full variable domain, in which reference TRBV9 and TRBJ1-3 provide the parts outside the CDR3, is DSGVTQTPKHLITATGQRVTLRCSPRSGDLSVYWYQQSLDQGLQFLIQYYNGEERAKGNILERFSAQQFPDLHSELNLSSLELGDSALYFCASSPGSLYSGNTIYFGEGSWLTVV.

This clone was picked up one time. This chain joins TRBV6-1 and TRBJ1-3; unclear D gene. The V end was cut by 1 base, the J end by 4 bases, with 8 bases between. The germline V gene has CDR1 MNHNS and CDR2 SASEGT. The CDR3 extends over 14 amino acids. The CDR3 bases are TGTGCCAGCAGTGAAGAAGGGTTCGGAAACACCATATATTTT. This sequence encodes CASSEEGFGNTIYF.